The T cell receptor beta chain under discussion was sequenced for a study of monozygotic twins with inflammatory bowel disease. Reprocessing the 5' RACE reads, TCRdb reports a single entry for every CDR3 protein and omits DNA. Its listing shows around 220,000 distinct CDR3 sequences. This sequence was found in a human donor with ulcerative colitis or Crohn's disease, or a healthy co-twin of an affected twin (not recorded which). The sequenced sample was blood.

The chain's CDR3 is CASSQETGWTGNAVAFF. The chain uses TRBV4-3 and TRBJ1-1; lacking DNA, the TRBD1 call made by TCRdb goes unchecked. Germline V gene lookup returns CDR1 LGHNA and CDR2 YSLEER. CDR3 length: 17 amino acids.